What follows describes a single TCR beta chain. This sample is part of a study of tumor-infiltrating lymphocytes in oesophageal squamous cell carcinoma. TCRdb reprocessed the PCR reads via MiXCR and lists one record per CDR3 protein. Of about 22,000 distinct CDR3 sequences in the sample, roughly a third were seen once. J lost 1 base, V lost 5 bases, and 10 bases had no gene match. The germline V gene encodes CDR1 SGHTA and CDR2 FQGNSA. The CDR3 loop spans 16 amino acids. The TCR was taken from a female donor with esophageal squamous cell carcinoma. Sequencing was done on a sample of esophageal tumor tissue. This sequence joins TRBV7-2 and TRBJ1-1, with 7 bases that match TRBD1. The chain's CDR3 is CASSPYRGRGNTEAFF. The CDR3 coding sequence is TGTGCCAGCAGCCCTTACAGGGGACGGGGGAACACTGAAGCTTTCTTT.